This TCR beta chain originates from a study of vaccination and CD4 T cells after COVID-19. Study-wide background: Control wells got either CEFX epitopes, HIV-1 Nef peptides, or no peptide at all.

Treatment of the sample: approximately nine-day PBMC culture with coronavirus spike peptide pools or control peptides (ViraFEST assay). Trimming took 3 bases from V and 3 from J; bases not matched to a gene: 7. The CDR3 totals 16 residues. Germline V gives CDR1 SGDLS, CDR2 YYNGEE. Findings and limits, study-wide: With convalescent patients, a median around 86% of reactive clones emerged solely after vaccination.

Cultured CD4+ T cell DNA underwent sequencing with the Oncomine TCR Beta short-read assay. Cultured CD4+ T cells yielded the extracted genomic DNA. TCRdb reprocessed the PCR reads with MiXCR, giving one entry per CDR3 protein. Of 11,000 to 15,000 distinct CDR3 sequences listed, roughly 43% are singletons. Worth noting for this clonotype: The antigen remains unidentified.

This chain joins TRBV9 and TRBJ2-3; 10 nucleotides line up with TRBD1. Sequenced input: cultured CD4+ T cells from blood. This sequence was found in a human donor with COVID-19. The CDR3: CASSGGQGVVTDTQYF. CDR3 DNA: TGTGCCAGCAGCGGCGGACAGGGGGTAGTAACAGATACGCAGTATTTT.